This T cell receptor (beta chain) was found in a study of blood T cells in healthy people across ages. General study points: The study lacked donor CMV status, which possibly confounded expanded clonotype changes. Among long-lived donors, naive CD4+ cells were more numerous and diversity higher than in aged donors.

This clonotype was counted ten times or more. Its antigen remains unknown. A second about 6 to 11 cycle PCR used barcoded and J-beta primers. A template-switch adaptor containing 12 random nucleotides labeled each cDNA molecule. TCRdb re-called the 5' RACE reads with MiXCR, one entry per CDR3 protein. Of roughly 680,000 distinct CDR3 sequences listed, around 21% are singletons. V was clipped by 0 bases and J by 0 bases; unmatched bases: 8. The CDR3 is made up of 16 amino acids. Germline CDR1 and CDR2: SQVTM and ANQGSEA. Per individual sample, total RNA of at least 5.5 micrograms was extracted. The source is a man in his 70s in good health. The rearrangement uses TRBV29-1 and TRBJ2-7; 7 bases align to TRBD1. Material for sequencing was blood. For the CDR3, the DNA is TGCAGCGTTGAAGATCGGAGGACAGGACCCTCCTACGAGCAGTACTTC. It is translated as CSVEDRRTGPSYEQYF.